The clone carrying this T cell receptor beta chain has just a few counts. Seattle participants joined during active infection and were tracked over time. The sample originates from a study of blood T cell repertoires in COVID-19. Repertoires were generated with immunoSEQ multiplex PCR, while TCRdb's copy carries only in-frame clones and drops some. The sample includes 100,000 to 150,000 clones, roughly 74% seen only once; the top ten take 4.5% to 6%. This receptor was obtained from a man older than 75 with COVID-19, enrolled during active disease. The sample consisted of peripheral blood.

This CDR3 reads CASSPILGAVEKLFF. In DNA form, the CDR3 reads TGTGCCAGCAGCCCGATTTTGGGGGCGGTTGAAAAACTGTTTTTT. The rearrangement joins TRBV3-1 (or the pseudogene TRBV3-2) to TRBJ1-4; tentative D call: TRBD1 (6 bases). CDR1 LGHDT and CDR2 YNNKEL come from the germline V gene (reference sequence). V dropped 4 bases and J dropped 7 bases, with 16 bases sitting between them. The CDR3 consists of 15 residues.